This T cell receptor beta chain was recorded in a study of T-cell reconstitution after alpha-beta-depleted transplantation in children. Study-level results: Several patients had high TCRbeta diversity at day 60; it came from surviving recipient T cells and thymic progenitors. At around two months after transplant, the alpha-beta T cells were reportedly derived from several hundred expanded clones that came from non-depleted graft cells.

CDR1 and CDR2 from the germline V gene are DFQATT and SNEGSKA (reference sequence). This CDR3 has 15 amino acids. The germline V and J ends were trimmed by 8 bases and 0 bases, with 17 bases remaining between them. Turning to this clonotype: Its antigen is unknown.

It was with unique molecular identifiers that the TCRbeta library was prepared. TCRdb redid the calling of the PCR reads with MiXCR, one entry per CDR3 protein. The sample yields roughly 490,000 distinct CDR3 sequences, approximately 10% seen once. V usage is TRBV20-1 and J usage is TRBJ2-1; D gene unclear. The source material was PBMCs, mostly from graft donor cells, sampled 180 days after TCRalphabeta/CD19-depleted stem cell transplant. The origin of this receptor is a female patient aged 2 to 10 who had a stem cell transplant for aplastic anemia, so the T cells may come from the graft donor. CDR3: CSSDRWVSSYNEQFF. The CDR3 DNA sequence: TGCAGTTCGGACCGGTGGGTTAGCTCCTACAATGAGCAGTTCTTC.